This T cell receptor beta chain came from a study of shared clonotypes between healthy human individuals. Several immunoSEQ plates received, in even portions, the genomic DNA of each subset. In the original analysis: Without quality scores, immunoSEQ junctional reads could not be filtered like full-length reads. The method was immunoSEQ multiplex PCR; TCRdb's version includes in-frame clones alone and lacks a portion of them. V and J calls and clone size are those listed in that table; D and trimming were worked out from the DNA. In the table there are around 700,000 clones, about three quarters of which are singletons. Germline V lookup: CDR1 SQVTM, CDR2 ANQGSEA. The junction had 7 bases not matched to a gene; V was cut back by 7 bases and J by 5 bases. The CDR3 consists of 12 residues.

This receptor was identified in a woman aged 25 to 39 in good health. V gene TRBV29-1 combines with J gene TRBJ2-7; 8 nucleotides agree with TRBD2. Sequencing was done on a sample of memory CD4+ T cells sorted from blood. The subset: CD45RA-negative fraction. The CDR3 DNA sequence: TGCAGCGCAAGTTCGGGGGGGGACGAGCAGTACTTC. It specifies CSASSGGDEQYF.